There are many counts of the clone carrying this T cell receptor beta chain. TCR cDNA molecules each carried a unique molecular identifier. TCRdb itself ran the 5' RACE reads through MiXCR, one entry per CDR3 protein. The sample yields tens of thousands of distinct CDR3 sequences, roughly 5.2% seen once. This entry comes from a study of spatial heterogeneity in lung cancer. CDR1 KGHDR and CDR2 SFDVKD come from the germline V gene. The CDR3 totals 16 residues. The J segment lost 3 bases and the V segment lost 1 base, leaving 7 bases of the junction unmatched. Stated time point: sample taken at primary tumor resection. The donors comprised 70 to 85 untreated early-stage non-small cell lung cancer patients. Whole RNA, which was extracted from tumor, nontumor lung tissue or frozen PBMC, was sequenced without any cell sorting.

This chain joins TRBV24-1 and TRBJ2-7; 8 bases agree with TRBD2. This sequence originates from a male donor with early-stage non-small cell lung cancer. The sample consisted of PBMCs, taken at surgery. CDR3 nucleotide sequence: TGTGCCACCAGTGATTTAGACGGGAGGGCCGACTACGAGCAGTACTTC. Translating gives CATSDLDGRADYEQYF.